Each of the 7 T cell receptor beta chains below was sequenced from the same sample in a study of CXCR3 chemokines and chemotherapy response in bladder cancer. TCRdb reanalysed the PCR reads using MiXCR and keeps one entry per CDR3 protein. The data hold thousands of distinct CDR3 sequences, with about 25% observed a single time. Sample acquisition took place from a patient whose treatment included neoadjuvant chemotherapy. The receptors originated from a human donor with bladder cancer that did not respond to neoadjuvant chemotherapy.

This clonotype was observed many times. The V gene is TRBV5-5, the J gene TRBJ2-2, with D tentatively TRBD2 (5 bases). This CDR3 has 15 amino acids. Deletions cut 3 bases from V and 5 bases from J, with 14 bases between. Per the germline V gene, CDR1 is SGHKS and CDR2 is YYEKEE (reference sequence). The CDR3 DNA reads as TGTGCCAGCAGCTCTTCGGGGATAGCGACCGGGGAGCTGTTTTTT. It translates to CASSSSGIATGELFF.

This clonotype was seen repeatedly, ten times or more. J is TRBJ1-2 and V is TRBV14; 10 bases fit TRBD1. Germline V lookup: CDR1 SGHDN, CDR2 FVKESK. CDR3 length: 15 residues. Losses at the gene ends were 4 bases for V and 2 bases for J; bases not matched to a gene: 4. The CDR3 protein is CASSLRTGGNYGYTF. The CDR3, as DNA: TGTGCCAGCAGCCTCCGGACAGGGGGGAACTATGGCTACACCTTC. Using reference TRBV14 and TRBJ1-2 for the parts outside the CDR3, the full variable domain is EAGVTQFPSHSVIEKGQTVTLRCDPISGHDNLYWYRRVMGKEIKFLLHFVKESKQDESGMPNNRFLAERTGGTYSTLKVQPAELEDSGVYFCASSLRTGGNYGYTFGSGTRLTVV.

By proportion, this clonotype is medium-sized (0.01 to 0.1%). The chain has TRBV6-2 or TRBV6-3 and TRBJ2-7, with 7 positions matching TRBD2. This CDR3 spans 14 amino acids. Germline CDR1 MNHEY, CDR2 SVGEGT. The J segment lost 5 bases and the V segment lost 8 bases, leaving 12 bases of the junction unmatched. CDR3 coding DNA: TGTGCCAGCCAATATTTCAGGGAGGGAGACGAGCAGTACTTC. It is translated as CASQYFREGDEQYF.

This clonotype qualifies as medium-sized (0.01 to 0.1%). The rearrangement links TRBV6-5 to TRBJ1-6; 8 bases are shared with TRBD1. The CDR3 sequence is 14 residues long. The trim removed 5 bases at V and 8 bases at J, leaving 5 bases unmatched. Germline V lookup: CDR1 MNHEY, CDR2 SVGAGI. The CDR3 protein is CASSTTGVDSPLHF. The CDR3 DNA is TGTGCCAGCAGTACGACAGGGGTTGATTCACCCCTCCACTTT.

This clonotype is medium-sized by share. The J gene is TRBJ2-5, the V gene TRBV7-2; D not certain. This CDR3 is 13 amino acids long. Germline CDR1 is SGHTA and CDR2 is FQGNSA. V lost 6 bases to trimming and J lost 2 bases, with 10 bases between them. CDR3 DNA sequence: TGTGCCAGCAGTGCAGGTGCACAAGAGACCCAGTACTTC. Its translation is CASSAGAQETQYF.

J is TRBJ1-6 and V is TRBV28; D is undetermined. The CDR3 extends over 14 amino acids. V lost 6 bases and J 6 bases, leaving 12 bases between the germline ends. Germline values: CDR1 MDHEN, CDR2 SYDVKM. DNA for the CDR3: TGTGCCAGCAGATTAGGAGACTTTAATTCACCCCTCCACTTT. Amino acids: CASRLGDFNSPLHF.

This clonotype has a count of ten or more. One end of the junction does not line up with germline, which may come from a read error. The V gene is TRBV6-1, the J gene TRBJ2-7; 14 nucleotides align to TRBD2. From germline, CDR1 is MNHNS and CDR2 SASEGT. The CDR3 spans 16 residues. CDR3 protein: CASRVDPGLAGEGPHF. The CDR3 region has the DNA TGTGCCAGCAGGGTCGACCCGGGACTAGCGGGGGAGGGACCACACTTC.